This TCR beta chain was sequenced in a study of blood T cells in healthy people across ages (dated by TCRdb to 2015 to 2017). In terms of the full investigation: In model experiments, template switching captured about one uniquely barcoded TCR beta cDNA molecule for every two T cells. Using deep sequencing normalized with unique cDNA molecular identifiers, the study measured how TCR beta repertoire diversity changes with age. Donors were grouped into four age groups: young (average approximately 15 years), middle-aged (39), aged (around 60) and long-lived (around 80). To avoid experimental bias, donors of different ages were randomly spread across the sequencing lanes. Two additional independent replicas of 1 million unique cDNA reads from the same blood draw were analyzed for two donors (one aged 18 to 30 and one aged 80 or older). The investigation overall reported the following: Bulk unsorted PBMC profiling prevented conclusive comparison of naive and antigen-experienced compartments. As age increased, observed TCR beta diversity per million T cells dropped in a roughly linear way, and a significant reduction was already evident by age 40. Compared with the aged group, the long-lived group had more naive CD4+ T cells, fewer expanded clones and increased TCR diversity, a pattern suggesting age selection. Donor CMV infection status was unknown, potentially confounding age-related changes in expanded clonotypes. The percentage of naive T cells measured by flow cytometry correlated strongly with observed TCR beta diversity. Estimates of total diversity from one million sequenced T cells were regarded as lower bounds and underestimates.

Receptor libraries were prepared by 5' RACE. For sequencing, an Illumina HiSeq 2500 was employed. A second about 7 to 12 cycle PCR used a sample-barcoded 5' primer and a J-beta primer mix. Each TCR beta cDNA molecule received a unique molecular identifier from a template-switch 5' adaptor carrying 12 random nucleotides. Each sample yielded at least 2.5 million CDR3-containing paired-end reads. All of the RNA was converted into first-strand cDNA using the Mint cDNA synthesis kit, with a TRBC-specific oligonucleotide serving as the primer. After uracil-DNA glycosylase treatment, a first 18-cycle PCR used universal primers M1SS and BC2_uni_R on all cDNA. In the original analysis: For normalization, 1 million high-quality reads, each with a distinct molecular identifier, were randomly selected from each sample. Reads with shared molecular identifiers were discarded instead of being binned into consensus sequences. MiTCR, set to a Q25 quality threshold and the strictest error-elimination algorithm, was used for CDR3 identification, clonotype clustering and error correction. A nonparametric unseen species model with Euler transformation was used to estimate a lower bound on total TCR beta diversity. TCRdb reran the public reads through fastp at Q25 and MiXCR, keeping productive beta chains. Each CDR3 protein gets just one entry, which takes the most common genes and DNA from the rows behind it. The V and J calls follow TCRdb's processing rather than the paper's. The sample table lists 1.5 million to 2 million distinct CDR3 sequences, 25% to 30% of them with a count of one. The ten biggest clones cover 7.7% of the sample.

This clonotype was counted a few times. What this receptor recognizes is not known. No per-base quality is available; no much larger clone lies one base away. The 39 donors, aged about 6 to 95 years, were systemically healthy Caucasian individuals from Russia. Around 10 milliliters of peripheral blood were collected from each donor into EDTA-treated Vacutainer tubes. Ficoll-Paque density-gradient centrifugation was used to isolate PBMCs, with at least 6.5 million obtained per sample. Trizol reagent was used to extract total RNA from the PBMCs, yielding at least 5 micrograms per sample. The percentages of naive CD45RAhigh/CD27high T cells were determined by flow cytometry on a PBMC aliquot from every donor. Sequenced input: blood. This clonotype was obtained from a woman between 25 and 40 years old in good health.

The CDR3 has the sequence CASSLGRQEDEQYF. The sequence in DNA is TGTGCCAGCAGCTTAGGACGGCAGGAGGACGAGCAGTACTTC. In this chain, TRBV7-9 is recombined with TRBJ2-5, and possibly TRBD2, on 5 matching bases. The J call may be incorrect, as the DNA end agrees better with TRBJ2-7. Measured from the cysteine to the phenylalanine, the CDR3 is 14 residues long. The kept DNA is CDR3 alone, 42 bases in frame from the first base. In the germline V gene (reference sequence), CDR1 corresponds to SEHNR and CDR2 to FQNEAQ.